Listed here is a single T cell receptor (beta chain). Its antigen is currently unknown. The CDR3 has 15 residues. V gave up 5 bases and J gave up 0 bases; unmatched junction bases: 2. Germline CDR1 and CDR2: MRHNA and SNTAGT. This record belongs to a study of CD8+ T cells in alopecia areata. Study background: Administration of oral tofacitinib to treated patients was at 5 to 10 mg twice daily. Overall study results and limits: Higher clonality and more expanded CD8+ clones appeared in lesional than normal scalp. Alphabeta T cells residing in normal skin are also sequenced in scalp samples. With patients, TCR sharing proved less clear than in mice, a difference possibly related to HLA.

Peripheral blood and lesional scalp punch biopsies came from alopecia areata patients. Isolated RNA was reverse transcribed into cDNA used as the sequencing template. Clones were read by immunoSEQ multiplex PCR, and TCRdb kept only the in-frame ones, dropping some. The sample yields roughly 20,000 clones, around 66% seen once. This rearrangement joins TRBV6-4 to TRBJ2-3; 10 bases are shared with TRBD2. Sequenced here: skin, sampled at week 0. The receptor comes from a human donor with alopecia areata. CDR3 in amino acids: CASSPSGGSTDTQYF. For the CDR3, the DNA is TGTGCCAGCAGTCCTAGCGGGGGAAGCACAGATACGCAGTATTTT.